This TCR beta chain was recovered during a study of cytomegalovirus exposure and HLA in healthy donors. In the case of this clone: What it binds is not known.

V was clipped by 0 bases and J by 0 bases, with 4 bases between them. The germline V gene encodes CDR1 SGDLS and CDR2 YYNGEE. The CDR3 length is 14 residues. Primers: 60 Vbeta forward and 13 Jbeta reverse. Profiling relied on immunoSEQ multiplex PCR, and the TCRdb table lists in-frame clones only, not all of them. The sample shows under 200,000 clones, approximately 81% of them seen only once. Notes on the study in general: Per a prior analysis, the majority of TCR beta V segments were productive roughly 90% or roughly 30% of the time. Both high specificity and high sensitivity reportedly marked the classifier's diagnosis of cytomegalovirus status. A list of 150 to 200 TCR beta chains associated with cytomegalovirus was given.

J is TRBJ1-5 and V is TRBV9; D not certain. Material: PBMCs. This TCR was sampled from a man aged 18 to 29 in good health and CMV-seronegative. CDR3 sequence: CASSVGDSNQPQHF. The DNA of the CDR3 is TGTGCCAGCAGCGTAGGAGATAGCAATCAGCCCCAGCATTTT. The whole variable domain, remainder taken from reference TRBV9 and TRBJ1-5, is DSGVTQTPKHLITATGQRVTLRCSPRSGDLSVYWYQQSLDQGLQFLIQYYNGEERAKGNILERFSAQQFPDLHSELNLSSLELGDSALYFCASSVGDSNQPQHFGDGTRLSIL.